This TCR beta chain was profiled in a study of graft-versus-host responses after intestinal transplantation. Background on the study: Recipients underwent multivisceral, liver-intestinal, or isolated intestinal transplants. Every one of the recipients received anti-thymocyte globulin induction and afterwards took tacrolimus and steroids for around 3 years.

Trimming cost V 3 bases and J 0 bases, with 21 bases left between them. The germline CDR1 and CDR2 sequences are SGDLS and YYNGEE. This CDR3 has 19 residues. Study-level results: Within the allografts of patients who had graft-donor T cell macrochimerism, graft-versus-host to host-versus-graft clonal ratios were high.

With regard to this clone: Its antigen is currently unknown.

Produced via immunoSEQ multiplex PCR; TCRdb's table is partial and in-frame only. The data show 90,000 to 150,000 clones, roughly 91% seen once. This TCR came from a human donor who received an intestinal transplant. Specimen: unstimulated CD4+ T cells sorted from spleen or lymph node cells, collected before intestinal transplant. V is TRBV9 and J is TRBJ1-4, with D unresolved. The CDR3 loop reads CASSAYSSWTAATNEKLFF. The DNA of the CDR3 is TGTGCCAGCAGCGCATATTCATCGTGGACTGCGGCAACTAATGAAAAACTGTTTTTT.